This TCR beta chain stems from a study of T cell clusters in autoimmune cytopenias. Regarding the study as a whole: Functional roles of the in silico T cell clusters still await experimental validation. TRB repertoire shifts in secondary cytopenia and chronic lymphocytic leukemia mostly reflected lymphoma, not autoimmunity.

Germline loops: CDR1 MNHEY, CDR2 SMNVEV (reference sequence). The CDR3 spans 17 residues. TRB rearrangements were amplified by touch-down multiplex PCR with mixed TRB-A/B primers. TCRdb reprocessed the multiplex PCR reads and stores each CDR3 protein as one record, lacking DNA. The sample table sets out about 11,000 distinct CDR3 sequences. Each sample's input was around 250 ng genomic DNA, 30,000 to 45,000 genome equivalents. A note on this clonotype: Its antigen is unidentified.

The sample was also linked to a second study, of T cell repertoires in aging, cancer and after chemotherapy. That study reports: Healthy donor repertoires were recorded over several months to years and showed clear clonal overlap. The repertoire data cannot show anything about immunological memory following chemotherapy.

The chain links TRBV27 to TRBJ2-6; TCRdb gives TRBD2 as the D gene, but with no DNA this cannot be confirmed. Material for sequencing was peripheral blood. This receptor was taken from a human donor in good health. CDR3 loop: CASSLSTSSSGANVLTF. The variable domain in full, completed from reference TRBV27 and TRBJ2-6, reads EAQVTQNPRYLITVTGKKLTVTCSQNMNHEYMSWYRQDPGLGLRQIYYSMNVEVTDKGDVPEGYKVSRKEKRNFPLILESPSPNQTSLYFCASSLSTSSSGANVLTFGAGSRLTVL.